The rows below give T cell receptor beta chains drawn from one sample of a study of blood T cells in healthy people across ages. TCRdb recomputed calls from the 5' RACE reads with MiXCR, one row per CDR3 protein. The sample includes more than 650,000 distinct CDR3 sequences, roughly 25% seen only once; the top ten take under 3%. The same data also went into a second study, on T cells of mothers and their children.

The source material was blood. The receptor source for this set is a boy aged 10-17 years in good health. Each CDR3 is given without its conserved first and last residue.

TRBV7-9	TRBJ2-5	ASRIGQGETQY
TRBV6-2/TRBV6-3	TRBJ1-2	ASNRGYGYT
TRBV29-1	.	SVGEGGRETQY
TRBV18	TRBJ2-4	ASSPGLRDIQY
TRBV20-1	TRBJ1-2	SGGAGEVGYT
TRBV11-2	TRBJ1-1	ASSASTGNTEAF
TRBV2	.	ASSDRTAYYEQY
TRBV20-1	TRBJ2-2	SAGRNTGELF
TRBV28	TRBJ1-2	ASSLGRGRDGYT
TRBV13	TRBJ2-7	ASSVRGGPYEQY
TRBV10-3	TRBJ2-2	AITPDSLGELF
TRBV24-1	.	ATKQDNEQF
TRBV7-6	.	ASSALQNYEQY
TRBV5-1	TRBJ2-5	ASSLGTGGEETQY
TRBV29-1	TRBJ2-3	SVEGASGREASTDTQY
TRBV29-1	TRBJ2-2	SVHKGGTNTGELF
TRBV9	TRBJ2-1	ASSVDSEEQF
TRBV29-1	TRBJ1-2	SASDGTNYGYT
TRBV27	.	ASSIGGMKNEQF
TRBV20-1	TRBJ2-5	SAADRGNLQETQY
TRBV4-1	TRBJ2-5	ASSQRWTEKETQY